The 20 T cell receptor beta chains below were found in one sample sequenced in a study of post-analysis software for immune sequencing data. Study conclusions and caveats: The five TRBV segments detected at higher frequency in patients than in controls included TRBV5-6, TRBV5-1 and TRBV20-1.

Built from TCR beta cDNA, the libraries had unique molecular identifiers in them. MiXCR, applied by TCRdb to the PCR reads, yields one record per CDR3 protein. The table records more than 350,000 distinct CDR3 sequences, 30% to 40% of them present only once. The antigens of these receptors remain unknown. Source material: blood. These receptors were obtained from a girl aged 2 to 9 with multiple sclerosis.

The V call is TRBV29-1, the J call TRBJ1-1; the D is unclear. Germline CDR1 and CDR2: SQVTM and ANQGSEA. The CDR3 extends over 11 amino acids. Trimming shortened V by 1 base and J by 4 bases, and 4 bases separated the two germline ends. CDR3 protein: CSVEGATEAFF. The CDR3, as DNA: TGCAGCGTTGAAGGGGCCACTGAAGCTTTCTTT.

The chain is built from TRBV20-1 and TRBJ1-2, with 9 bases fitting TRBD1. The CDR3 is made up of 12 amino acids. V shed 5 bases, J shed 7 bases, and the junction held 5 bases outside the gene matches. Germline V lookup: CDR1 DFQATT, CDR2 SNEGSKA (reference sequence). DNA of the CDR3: TGCAGTGCTTACACAGGGGGCGCTGGCTACACCTTC. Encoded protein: CSAYTGGAGYTF.

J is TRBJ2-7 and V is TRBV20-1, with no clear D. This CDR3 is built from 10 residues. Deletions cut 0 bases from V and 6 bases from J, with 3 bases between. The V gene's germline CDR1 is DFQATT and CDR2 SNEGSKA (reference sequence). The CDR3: CSARDLEQYF. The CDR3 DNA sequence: TGCAGTGCTAGAGATCTCGAGCAGTACTTC.

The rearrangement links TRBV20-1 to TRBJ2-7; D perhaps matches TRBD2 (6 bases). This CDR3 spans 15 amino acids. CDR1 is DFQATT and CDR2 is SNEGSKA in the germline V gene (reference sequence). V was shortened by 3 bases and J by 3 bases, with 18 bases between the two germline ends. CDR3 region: CSASTEGQLIYEQYF. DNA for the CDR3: TGCAGTGCTAGCACGGAGGGGCAGCTTATCTACGAGCAGTACTTC.

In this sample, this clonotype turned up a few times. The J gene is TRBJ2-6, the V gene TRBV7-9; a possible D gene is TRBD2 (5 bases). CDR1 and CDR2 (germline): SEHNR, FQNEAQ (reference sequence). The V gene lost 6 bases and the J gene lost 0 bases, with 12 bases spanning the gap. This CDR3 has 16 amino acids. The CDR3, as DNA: TGTGCCAGCAGTCTGGTCCGGGGCTCTGGGGCCAACGTCCTGACTTTC. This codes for CASSLVRGSGANVLTF. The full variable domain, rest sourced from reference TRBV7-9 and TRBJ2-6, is DTGVSQNPRHKITKRGQNVTFRCDPISEHNRLYWYRQTLGQGPEFLTYFQNEAQLEKSRLLSDRFSAERPKGSFSTLEIQRTEQGDSAMYLCASSLVRGSGANVLTFGAGSRLTVL.

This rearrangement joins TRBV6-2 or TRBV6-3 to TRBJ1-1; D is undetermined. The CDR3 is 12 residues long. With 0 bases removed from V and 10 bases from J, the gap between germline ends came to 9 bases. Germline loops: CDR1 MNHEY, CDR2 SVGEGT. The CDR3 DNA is TGTGCCAGCAGTTACTCGCCCTGGACAGCTTTCTTT. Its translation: CASSYSPWTAFF.

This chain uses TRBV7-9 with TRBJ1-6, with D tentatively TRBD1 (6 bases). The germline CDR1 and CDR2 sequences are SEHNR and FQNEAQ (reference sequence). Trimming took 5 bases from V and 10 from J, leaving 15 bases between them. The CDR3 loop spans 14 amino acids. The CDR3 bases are TGTGCCAGCAGCCAAGAGGGGGGAGGATCACCCCTCCACTTT. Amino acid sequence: CASSQEGGGSPLHF.

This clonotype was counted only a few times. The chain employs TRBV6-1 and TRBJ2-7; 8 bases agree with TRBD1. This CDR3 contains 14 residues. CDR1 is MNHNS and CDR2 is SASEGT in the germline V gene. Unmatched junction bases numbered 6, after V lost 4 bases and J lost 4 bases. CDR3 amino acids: CASSAGQGRYEQYF. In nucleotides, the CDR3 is TGTGCCAGCAGTGCCGGACAGGGTAGATACGAGCAGTACTTC.

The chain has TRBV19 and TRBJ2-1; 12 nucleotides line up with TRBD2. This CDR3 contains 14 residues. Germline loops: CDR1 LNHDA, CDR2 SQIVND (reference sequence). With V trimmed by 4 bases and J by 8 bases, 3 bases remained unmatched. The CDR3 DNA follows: TGTGCCAGTAGTACTAGCGGGAGGGGACATGAGCAGTTCTTC. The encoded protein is CASSTSGRGHEQFF.

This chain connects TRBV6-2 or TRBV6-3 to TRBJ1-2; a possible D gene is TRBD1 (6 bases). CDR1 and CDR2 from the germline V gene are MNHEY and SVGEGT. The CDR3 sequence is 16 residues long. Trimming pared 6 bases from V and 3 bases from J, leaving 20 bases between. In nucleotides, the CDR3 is TGTGCCAGCAGCCTGCATCGAGGGGGGTTGGACTATGGCTACACCTTC. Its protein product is CASSLHRGGLDYGYTF.

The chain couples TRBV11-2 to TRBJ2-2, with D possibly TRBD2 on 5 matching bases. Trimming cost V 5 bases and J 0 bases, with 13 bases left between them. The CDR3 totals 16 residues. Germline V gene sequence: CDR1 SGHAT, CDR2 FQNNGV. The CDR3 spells CASSPRRPSNTGELFF. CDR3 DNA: TGTGCCAGCAGCCCCCGGAGGCCTTCGAACACCGGGGAGCTGTTTTTT.

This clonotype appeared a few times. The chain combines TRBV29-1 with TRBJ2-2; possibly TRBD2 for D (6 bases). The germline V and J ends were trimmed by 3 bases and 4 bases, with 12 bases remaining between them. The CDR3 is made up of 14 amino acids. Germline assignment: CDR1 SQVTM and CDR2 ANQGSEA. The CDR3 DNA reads TGCAGCGTTGATGGCGGGAAAGGCACCGGGGAGCTGTTTTTT. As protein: CSVDGGKGTGELFF.

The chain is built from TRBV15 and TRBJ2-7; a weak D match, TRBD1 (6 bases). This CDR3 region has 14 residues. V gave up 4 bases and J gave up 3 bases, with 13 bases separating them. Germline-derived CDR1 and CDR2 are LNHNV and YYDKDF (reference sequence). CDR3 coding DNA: TGTGCCACCAGCATCATCGGACAGATCTACGAGCAGTACTTC. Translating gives CATSIIGQIYEQYF.

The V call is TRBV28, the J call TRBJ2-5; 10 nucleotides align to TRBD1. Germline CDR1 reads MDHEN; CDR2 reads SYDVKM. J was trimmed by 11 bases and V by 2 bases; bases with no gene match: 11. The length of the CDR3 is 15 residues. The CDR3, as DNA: TGTGCCAGCAGTTTAGGCGGGACAGGGGCCACTGAGCAGTACTTC. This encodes CASSLGGTGATEQYF.

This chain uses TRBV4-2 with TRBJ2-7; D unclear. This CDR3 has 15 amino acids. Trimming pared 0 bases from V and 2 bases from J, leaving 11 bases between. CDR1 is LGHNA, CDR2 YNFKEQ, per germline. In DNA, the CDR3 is TGTGCCAGCAGCCAAGACTCAGGATCTCCCTACGAGCAGTACTTC. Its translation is CASSQDSGSPYEQYF.

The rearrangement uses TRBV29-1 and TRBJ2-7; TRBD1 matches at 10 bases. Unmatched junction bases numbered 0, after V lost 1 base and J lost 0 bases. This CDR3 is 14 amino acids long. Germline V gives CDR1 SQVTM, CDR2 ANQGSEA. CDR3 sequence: CSVEGTGGSYEQYF. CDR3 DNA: TGCAGCGTTGAAGGGACAGGGGGCTCCTACGAGCAGTACTTC.

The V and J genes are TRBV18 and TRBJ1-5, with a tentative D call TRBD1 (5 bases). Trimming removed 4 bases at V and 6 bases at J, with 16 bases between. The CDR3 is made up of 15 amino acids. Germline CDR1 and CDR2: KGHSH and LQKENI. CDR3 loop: CASSQTRGGGQPQHF. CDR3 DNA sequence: TGTGCCAGCTCACAAACGCGGGGTGGGGGTCAGCCCCAGCATTTT. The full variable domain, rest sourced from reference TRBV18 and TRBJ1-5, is NAGVMQNPRHLVRRRGQEARLRCSPMKGHSHVYWYRQLPEEGLKFMVYLQKENIIDESGMPKERFSAEFPKEGPSILRIQQVVRGDSAAYFCASSQTRGGGQPQHFGDGTRLSIL.

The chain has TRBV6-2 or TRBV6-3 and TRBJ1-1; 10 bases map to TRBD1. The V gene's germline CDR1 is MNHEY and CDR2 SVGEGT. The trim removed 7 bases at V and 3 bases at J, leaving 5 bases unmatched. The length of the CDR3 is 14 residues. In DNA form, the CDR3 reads TGTGCCAGCAACCCCGGGACAGGGGACACTGAAGCTTTCTTT. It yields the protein CASNPGTGDTEAFF.

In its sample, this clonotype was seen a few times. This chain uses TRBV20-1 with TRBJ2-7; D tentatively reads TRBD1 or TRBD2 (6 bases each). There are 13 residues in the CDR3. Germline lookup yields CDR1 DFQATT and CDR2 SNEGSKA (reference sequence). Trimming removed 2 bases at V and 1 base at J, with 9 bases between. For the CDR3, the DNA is TGCAGTGCTAGATTAGGGGGGTCCTACGAGCAGTACTTC. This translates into CSARLGGSYEQYF.

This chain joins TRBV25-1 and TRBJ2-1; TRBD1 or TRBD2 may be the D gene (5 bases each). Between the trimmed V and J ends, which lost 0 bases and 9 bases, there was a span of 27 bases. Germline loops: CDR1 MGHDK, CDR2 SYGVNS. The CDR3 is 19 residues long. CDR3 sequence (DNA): TGTGCCAGCAGTGAATATTACAGGAGGCAAACGGGATCGGGCGTTGAGCAGTTCTTC. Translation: CASSEYYRRQTGSGVEQFF.